This section outlines one TCR beta chain sequence together with its context. Its target is unknown. This record belongs to a study of CD4+ T cells in melanoma. Study-wide results and caveats: A reported correlation linked neoantigen-specific CD4+ T cells to CD8+, macrophage and B cell function. In melanoma, neoantigen-specific CD4+ T cells reportedly differed in differentiation state.

TCRdb keeps only in-frame clones here, not all; method: immunoSEQ multiplex PCR. This sample has 90,000 to 130,000 clones, with roughly 90% found just once. The V end was cut by 5 bases, the J end by 0 bases, with 11 bases between. CDR1 and CDR2 from the germline V gene are SSHAT and FNYEAQ (reference sequence). CDR3 length equals 15 residues. The J gene is TRBJ2-1, the V gene TRBV7-7, with D possibly TRBD1 on 5 matching bases. This sequence was found in a human donor with melanoma. Sequences were obtained from peripheral blood. In DNA, the CDR3 is TGTGCCAGCAGCAGGACACCCGACTCCTACAATGAGCAGTTCTTC. Translation: CASSRTPDSYNEQFF.